These 19 T cell receptor beta chains came from one sample sequenced in a study of T cells in Graves' hyperthyroidism and ophthalmopathy. RNA transcripts provided the source from which TCR beta CDR3 regions were amplified. With the HTBI primer set, the TCR CDR3 went through a first round of RT-PCR. TCRdb called the multiplex PCR reads again in MiXCR, with one record for every CDR3 protein. The sample yields hundreds of thousands of distinct CDR3 sequences, around 15% seen once. The material sequenced was blood. These receptors all come from a woman aged 40 to 55 with Graves' ophthalmopathy.

This clonotype was observed many times. This sequence joins TRBV6-1 and TRBJ2-4; D may be TRBD2 (6 bases). This CDR3 is 16 amino acids long. With 6 bases removed from V and 8 bases from J, the gap between germline ends came to 23 bases. CDR1 and CDR2 from the germline V gene are MNHNS and SASEGT. CDR3 DNA sequence: TGTGCCAGCAGCCGTGCGAGCGGAACTTCGGGGGACATTCAGTACTTC. It codes for CASSRASGTSGDIQYF.

The chain carries TRBV29-1 and TRBJ1-4; D not resolved. V lost 7 bases and J 1 base, leaving 13 bases between the germline ends. CDR1 SQVTM and CDR2 ANQGSEA come from the germline V gene. This CDR3 is built from 14 residues. CDR3 loop: CSAHYPGTNEKLFF. Written as DNA, the CDR3 is TGCAGCGCTCATTACCCGGGAACTAATGAAAAACTGTTTTTT.

This clonotype appeared many times. This chain uses TRBV20-1 with TRBJ2-5, with D possibly TRBD2 on 5 matching bases. Per the germline V gene, CDR1 is DFQATT and CDR2 is SNEGSKA (reference sequence). The CDR3 consists of 14 residues. V was shortened by 1 base and J by 1 base, with 10 bases between the two germline ends. The CDR3 DNA is TGCAGTGCTAGAGGCGGACTCCTCCAAGAGACCCAGTACTTC. It yields the protein CSARGGLLQETQYF.

This clonotype was counted ten times or more. The V and J genes are TRBV9 and TRBJ1-1; the D is unclear. The CDR3 consists of 15 residues. Germline V gene lookup returns CDR1 SGDLS and CDR2 YYNGEE. The germline V and J ends were trimmed by 0 bases and 1 base, with 10 bases remaining between them. In nucleotides, the CDR3 is TGTGCCAGCAGCGTAGGGCGCGCCCAGAACACTGAAGCTTTCTTT. Translating gives CASSVGRAQNTEAFF.

The V call is TRBV30, the J call TRBJ1-4; D may be TRBD1 (5 bases). Germline CDR1 and CDR2: GTSNPN and SVGIG (reference sequence). The length of the CDR3 is 14 residues. V shed 3 bases and J shed 6 bases, with 14 bases lying between them. This CDR3 reads CAWRRDPGDEKLFF. The CDR3 DNA follows: TGTGCCTGGAGGAGGGACCCGGGGGATGAAAAACTGTTTTTT.

This clonotype was found many times. The chain employs TRBV28 and TRBJ2-7; TRBD2 might be the D (6 bases). The germline V and J ends were trimmed by 6 bases and 2 bases, with 14 bases remaining between them. The germline gives CDR1 MDHEN, CDR2 SYDVKM. This CDR3 spans 14 amino acids. The CDR3 spells CASSPGGTPYEQYF. The CDR3, as DNA: TGTGCCAGCAGCCCCGGAGGGACCCCCTACGAGCAGTACTTC.

A remark on this clonotype: Given a much more abundant clone one base away, this may be a read error. The V call is TRBV2, the J call TRBJ2-5; 7 positions match TRBD1. V shed 4 bases, J shed 7 bases, and the junction held 6 bases outside the gene matches. CDR1 and CDR2 (germline): SNHLY, FYNNEI. CDR3 size: 13 residues. The CDR3 is CASSVRAGGTQYF. For the CDR3, the DNA is TGTGCCAGCAGTGTAAGGGCAGGGGGGACCCAGTACTTC.

This clonotype has a single count. The chain couples TRBV24-1 to TRBJ2-5; D possibly corresponds to TRBD1 (6 bases). There are 15 residues in the CDR3. With 3 bases removed from V and 5 bases from J, the gap between germline ends came to 15 bases. Germline lookup yields CDR1 KGHDR and CDR2 SFDVKD. CDR3 bases: TGTGCCACCAGTGATACGGACAGCCCGCCGGAGACCCAGTACTTC. Its protein product is CATSDTDSPPETQYF.

There are many counts of this clonotype. The J gene is TRBJ2-7, the V gene TRBV27; D might be TRBD1 (6 bases). V lost 3 bases, J lost 7 bases, and 13 bases lay in between. Germline CDR1 MNHEY, CDR2 SMNVEV (reference sequence). This CDR3 has 13 residues. The CDR3 nucleotides are TGTGCCAGCAGTTTCACAGGGTTTGGGGAGCAGTACTTC. It encodes CASSFTGFGEQYF.

Ten or more counts support this clonotype. V is TRBV9 and J is TRBJ2-7, with D unresolved. The germline V and J ends were trimmed by 0 bases and 0 bases, with 7 bases remaining between them. This CDR3 region has 14 residues. CDR1 and CDR2 from the germline V gene are SGDLS and YYNGEE. For the CDR3, the DNA is TGTGCCAGCAGCGTAGGGCAGGACTCCTACGAGCAGTACTTC. This sequence encodes CASSVGQDSYEQYF.

Many counts were recorded for this clonotype. The J gene is TRBJ2-3, the V gene TRBV6-4; 13 nucleotides align to TRBD2. J gave up 4 bases and V 7 bases, and 8 bases lay outside the gene matches. The CDR3 spans 16 residues. From germline, CDR1 is MRHNA and CDR2 SNTAGT. The CDR3 here is CASKATSGRAADTQYF. The CDR3 coding sequence is TGTGCCAGCAAGGCTACTAGCGGGAGGGCGGCAGATACGCAGTATTTT.

This clonotype was seen repeatedly, ten times or more. V usage is TRBV10-3 and J usage is TRBJ2-7, with a weak D call TRBD1 (7 bases). This CDR3 spans 13 amino acids. V dropped 7 bases and J dropped 4 bases, with 14 bases sitting between them. Germline V lookup: CDR1 ENHRY, CDR2 SYGVKD. The CDR3 is CAIKSGGGYEQYF. The CDR3 DNA is TGTGCCATCAAATCAGGGGGAGGATACGAGCAGTACTTC.

This clonotype has at least ten counts. This chain joins TRBV19 and TRBJ1-1; D remains unclear. The germline CDR1 and CDR2 sequences are LNHDA and SQIVND (reference sequence). With 6 bases removed from V and 3 bases from J, the gap between germline ends came to 14 bases. This CDR3 region has 14 residues. The CDR3 spells CASSRRVADTEAFF. The CDR3 bases are TGTGCCAGTAGCCGGCGGGTAGCGGACACTGAAGCTTTCTTT.

Comments on this clonotype: The junction does not match germline at one end; this may be a read error. The CDR3 loop is CATSDPAGIASEQYF. The DNA for the CDR3 is TGTGCCACCAGTGACCCCGCAGGGATCGCCTCCGAGCAGTACTTC. V gene TRBV10-3 combines with J gene TRBJ2-7; possible D gene TRBD1, 5 bases. The length of the CDR3 is 15 residues. Germline values: CDR1 ENHRY, CDR2 SYGVKD.

The rearrangement links TRBV5-4 to TRBJ2-2; D may be TRBD2 (6 bases). CDR1 is SGHNT and CDR2 is YYREEE in the germline V gene (reference sequence). V dropped 3 bases and J dropped 4 bases, with 19 bases sitting between them. The CDR3 has 17 residues. CDR3 bases: TGTGCCAGCAGCTCCCCGGCGACTAGGGGTGGCACCGGGGAGCTGTTTTTT. This codes for CASSSPATRGGTGELFF.

This clonotype has a count of ten or more. The V gene is TRBV12-5, the J gene TRBJ2-2, with D perhaps matching TRBD1 or TRBD2 (5 bases each). CDR3 length: 16 amino acids. Germline V gives CDR1 LGHNT, CDR2 FRNRAP. V was clipped by 6 bases and J by 2 bases, with 16 bases between them. CDR3 sequence (DNA): TGTGCTAGTGGCCTTACTGGGGGAGCAAACACCGGGGAGCTGTTTTTT. This encodes CASGLTGGANTGELFF.

This clonotype was recorded at least ten times. This chain connects TRBV4-3 to TRBJ1-1, with D perhaps matching TRBD1 (5 bases). Germline values: CDR1 LGHNA, CDR2 YSLEER. V dropped 0 bases and J dropped 2 bases, with 13 bases sitting between them. The CDR3 is 16 amino acids. CDR3 region: CASSQDPTGHNTEAFF. The DNA for the CDR3 is TGCGCCAGCAGCCAAGACCCCACAGGTCACAACACTGAAGCTTTCTTT.

The table lists this clonotype with many counts. V and J are TRBV20-1 and TRBJ1-2, with 8 bases aligning to TRBD1. Germline-derived CDR1 and CDR2 are DFQATT and SNEGSKA (reference sequence). The CDR3 totals 13 residues. The V segment lost 6 bases and the J segment 1 base; nucleotides outside the gene matches: 4. The CDR3 DNA sequence: TGCAGTGCCCGGACAGGGCATAACTATGGCTACACCTTC. This sequence encodes CSARTGHNYGYTF.

This clonotype has ten or more counts. For the CDR3, the DNA is TGTGCCACCAGCAGAGAGGCACTCCAAGAGACCCAGTACTTC. It encodes CATSREALQETQYF. The chain recombines TRBV15 with TRBJ2-5; D is unclear. The CDR3 spans 14 residues. Germline CDR1 reads LNHNV; CDR2 reads YYDKDF (reference sequence). V lost 0 bases and J 1 base, leaving 6 bases between the germline ends.